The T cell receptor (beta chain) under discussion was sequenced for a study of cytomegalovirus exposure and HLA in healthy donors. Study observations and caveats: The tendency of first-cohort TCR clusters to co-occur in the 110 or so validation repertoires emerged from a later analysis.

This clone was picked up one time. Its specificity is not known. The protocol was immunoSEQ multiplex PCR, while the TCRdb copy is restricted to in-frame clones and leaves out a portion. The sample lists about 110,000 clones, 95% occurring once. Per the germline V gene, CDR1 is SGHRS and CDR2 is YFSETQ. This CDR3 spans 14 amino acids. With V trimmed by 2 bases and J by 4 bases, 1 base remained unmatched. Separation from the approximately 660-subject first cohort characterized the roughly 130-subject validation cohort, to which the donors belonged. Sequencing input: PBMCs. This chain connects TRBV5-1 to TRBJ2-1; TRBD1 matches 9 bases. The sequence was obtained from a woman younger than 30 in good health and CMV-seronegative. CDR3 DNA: TGCGCCAGCAGCTTCGGACAGGGGTACAATGAGCAGTTCTTC. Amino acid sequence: CASSFGQGYNEQFF.